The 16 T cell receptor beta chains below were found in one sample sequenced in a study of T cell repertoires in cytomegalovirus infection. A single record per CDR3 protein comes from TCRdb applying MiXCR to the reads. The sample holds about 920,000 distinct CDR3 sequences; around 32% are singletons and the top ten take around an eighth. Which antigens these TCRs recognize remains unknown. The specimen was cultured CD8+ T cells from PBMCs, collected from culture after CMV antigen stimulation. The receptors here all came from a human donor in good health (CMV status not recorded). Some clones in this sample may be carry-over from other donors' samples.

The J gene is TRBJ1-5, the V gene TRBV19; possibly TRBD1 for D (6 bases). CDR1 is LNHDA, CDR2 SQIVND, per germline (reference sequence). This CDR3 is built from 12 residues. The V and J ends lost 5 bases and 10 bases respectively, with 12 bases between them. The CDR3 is CASSVQGLPQHF. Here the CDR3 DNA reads TGTGCCAGTAGTGTACAGGGTCTACCCCAGCATTTT.

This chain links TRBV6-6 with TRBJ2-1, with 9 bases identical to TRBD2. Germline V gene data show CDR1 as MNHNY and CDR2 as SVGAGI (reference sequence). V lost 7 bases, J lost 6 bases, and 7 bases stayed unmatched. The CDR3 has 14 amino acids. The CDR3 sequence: CASIGRGGGNEQFF. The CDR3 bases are TGTGCCAGCATCGGGCGGGGGGGGGGCAATGAGCAGTTCTTC.

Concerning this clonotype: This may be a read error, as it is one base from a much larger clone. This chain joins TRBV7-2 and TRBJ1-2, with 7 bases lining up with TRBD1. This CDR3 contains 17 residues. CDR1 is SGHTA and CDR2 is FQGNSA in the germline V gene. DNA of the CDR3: TGTGTCAGCAGACAGGGAGGGGAAAAAGGGGGCGGCTATGGCTACACCTTC. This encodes CVSRQGGEKGGGYGYTF.

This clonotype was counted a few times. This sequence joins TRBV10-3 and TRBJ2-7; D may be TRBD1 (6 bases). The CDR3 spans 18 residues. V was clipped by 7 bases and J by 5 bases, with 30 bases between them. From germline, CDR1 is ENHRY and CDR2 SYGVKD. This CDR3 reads CAITSWARGTRTVHEQYV. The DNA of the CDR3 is TGTGCCATCACTTCATGGGCGAGGGGGACAAGAACTGTCCACGAGCAGTACGTC.

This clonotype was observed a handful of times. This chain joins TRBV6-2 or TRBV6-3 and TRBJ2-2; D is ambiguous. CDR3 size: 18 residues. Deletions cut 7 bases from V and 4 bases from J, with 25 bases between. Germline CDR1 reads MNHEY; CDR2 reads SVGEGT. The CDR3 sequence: CASTPTVGLLVITGELFF. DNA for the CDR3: TGTGCCAGCACCCCTACCGTTGGGCTCCTAGTAATCACCGGGGAGCTGTTTTTT.

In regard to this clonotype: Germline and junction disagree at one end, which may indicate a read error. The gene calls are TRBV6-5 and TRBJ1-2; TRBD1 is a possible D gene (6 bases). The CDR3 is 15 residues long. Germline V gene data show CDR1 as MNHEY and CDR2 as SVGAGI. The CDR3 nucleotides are TGTGTCAGCACTAAAAACAGGGACAAAGGCTATGGCTACACCTTC. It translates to CVSTKNRDKGYGYTF.

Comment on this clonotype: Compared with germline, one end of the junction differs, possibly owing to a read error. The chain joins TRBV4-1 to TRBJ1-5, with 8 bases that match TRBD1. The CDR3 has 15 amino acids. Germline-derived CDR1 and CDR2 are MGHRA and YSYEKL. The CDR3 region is CASSQADRGTQPQHF. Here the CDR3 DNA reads TGTGCCAGCAGCCAAGCCGACAGGGGCACTCAGCCCCAGCATTTT.

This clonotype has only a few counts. CDR3 in amino acids: CASSYSASSSDTQYF. CDR3 nucleotides: TGTGCCAGCAGTTACTCGGCGAGTTCATCGGATACGCAGTATTTT. This chain uses TRBV6-5 with TRBJ2-3; D call uncertain. CDR1 and CDR2 (germline): MNHEY, SVGAGI. The CDR3 runs 15 residues. Trimming took 0 bases from V and 6 from J, leaving 13 bases between them.

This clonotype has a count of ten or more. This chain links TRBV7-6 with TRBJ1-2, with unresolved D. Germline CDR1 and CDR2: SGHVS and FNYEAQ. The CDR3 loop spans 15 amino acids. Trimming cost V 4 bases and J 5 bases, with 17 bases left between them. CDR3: CASSSGPGPEYGYTF. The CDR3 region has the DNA TGTGCCAGCAGCTCTGGTCCGGGTCCCGAGTATGGCTACACCTTC.

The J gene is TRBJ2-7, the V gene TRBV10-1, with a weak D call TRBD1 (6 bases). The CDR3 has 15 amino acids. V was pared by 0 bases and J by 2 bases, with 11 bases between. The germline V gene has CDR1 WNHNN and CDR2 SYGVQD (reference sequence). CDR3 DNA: TGCGCCAGCAGTGAGTCTGGAGAGGGGGCCTACGAGCAGTACTTC. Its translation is CASSESGEGAYEQYF.

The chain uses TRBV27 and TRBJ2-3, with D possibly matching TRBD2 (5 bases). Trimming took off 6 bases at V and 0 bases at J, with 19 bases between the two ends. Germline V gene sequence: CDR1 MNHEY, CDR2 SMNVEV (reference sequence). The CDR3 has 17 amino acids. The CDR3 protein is CASSTRGFQVSTDTQYF. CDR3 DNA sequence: TGTGCCAGCAGCACCCGAGGGTTTCAGGTTAGCACAGATACGCAGTATTTT.

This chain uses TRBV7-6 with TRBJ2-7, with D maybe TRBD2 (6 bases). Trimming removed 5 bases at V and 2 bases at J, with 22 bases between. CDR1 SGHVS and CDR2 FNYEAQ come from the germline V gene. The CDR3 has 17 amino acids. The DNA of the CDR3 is TGTGCCAGCAGCCAACTGGGGGGACCGGGGTCAACCTACGAGCAGTACTTC. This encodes CASSQLGGPGSTYEQYF.

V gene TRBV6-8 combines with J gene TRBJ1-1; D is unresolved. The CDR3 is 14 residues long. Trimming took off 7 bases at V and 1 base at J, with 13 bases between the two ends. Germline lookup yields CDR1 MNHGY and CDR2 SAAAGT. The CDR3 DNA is TGTGCCAGCAACTTCGGCCTATCGAACACTGAAGCTTTCTTT. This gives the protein CASNFGLSNTEAFF.

The CDR3 is CASSLEAEQYF. Here the CDR3 DNA reads TGCGCCAGCAGCTTGGAGGCCGAGCAGTACTTC. This chain links TRBV5-1 with TRBJ2-7; no clear D gene. The CDR3 covers 11 residues. The germline CDR1 and CDR2 sequences are SGHRS and YFSETQ. Between the trimmed V and J ends, which lost 0 bases and 6 bases, there was a span of 4 bases.

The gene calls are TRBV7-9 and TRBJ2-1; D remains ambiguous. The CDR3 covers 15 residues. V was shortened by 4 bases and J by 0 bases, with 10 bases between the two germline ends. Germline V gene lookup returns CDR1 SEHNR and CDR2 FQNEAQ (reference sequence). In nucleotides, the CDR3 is TGTGCCAGCAGCTCAATGTGGGGCTCCTACAATGAGCAGTTCTTC. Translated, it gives CASSSMWGSYNEQFF.

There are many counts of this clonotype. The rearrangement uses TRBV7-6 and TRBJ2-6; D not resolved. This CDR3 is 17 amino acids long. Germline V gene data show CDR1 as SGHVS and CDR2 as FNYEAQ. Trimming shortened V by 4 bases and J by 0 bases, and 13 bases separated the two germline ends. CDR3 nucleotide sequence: TGTGCCAGCAGCTACTACACTGACACCTCTGGGGCCAACGTCCTGACTTTC. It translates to CASSYYTDTSGANVLTF.